These 11 T cell receptor beta chains were sequenced from one sample in a study of glioma-infiltrating T cells after dendritic cell vaccination (dated by TCRdb to 2016 to 2017). The library was obtained by the immunoSEQ multiplex PCR assay. TCRdb's version of the immuneACCESS table is confined to in-frame rearrangements and falls short of the full clone set. An unresolved V gene accounts for under half of the shortfall where checked; the remainder is of unknown origin. Within this sample are roughly 3,000 clones, with about three quarters of them counted one time only. The top ten clonotypes cover about 4.4% of the sample. Source: tumor tissue, taken before dendritic cell vaccination. The receptors derive from a human donor with glioblastoma.

V usage is TRBV5-1 and J usage is TRBJ2-7, with TRBD1 identical over 11 bases. CDR3 length equals 14 residues. Germline CDR1 SGHRS, CDR2 YFSETQ. Unmatched junction bases numbered 4, after V lost 3 bases and J lost 5 bases. As DNA, the CDR3 is TGCGCCAGCAGCTCGGGACAGGGGGAGCACGAGCAGTACTTC. This sequence encodes CASSSGQGEHEQYF. Drawing the rest from reference TRBV5-1 and TRBJ2-7, the complete variable domain is KAGVTQTPRYLIKTRGQQVTLSCSPISGHRSVSWYQQTPGQGLQFLFEYFSETQRNKGNFPGRFSGRQFSNSRSEMNVSTLELGDSALYLCASSSGQGEHEQYFGPGTRLTVT.

This clone appeared a few times. V gene TRBV5-4 combines with J gene TRBJ2-7; TRBD2 agrees at 12 bases. V trimming: 0 bases; J trimming: 0 bases; junction bases outside the gene matches: 4. Germline V gene lookup returns CDR1 SGHNT and CDR2 YYREEE (reference sequence). This CDR3 comprises 17 residues. The CDR3 region has the DNA TGTGCCAGCAGCTTGGGAACTAGCGGGGGGCCCTCCTACGAGCAGTACTTC. Translated: CASSLGTSGGPSYEQYF.

This clone is hyperexpanded by share. V usage is TRBV5-1 and J usage is TRBJ1-4; the D is unclear. The V end lost 4 bases, the J end lost 0 bases, and 10 bases lay between the germline ends. Germline V CDR1 and CDR2: SGHRS, YFSETQ. This CDR3 region has 15 residues. Written as DNA, the CDR3 is TGCGCCAGCAGCCTGGCGCGGGCAACTAATGAAAAACTGTTTTTT. Translation: CASSLARATNEKLFF.

This sequence joins TRBV5-1 and TRBJ2-3; 9 nucleotides agree with TRBD1. V lost 3 bases, J lost 0 bases, and 11 bases stayed unmatched. The CDR3 has 18 residues. Looked up from germline, CDR1 is SGHRS and CDR2 is YFSETQ. The CDR3, as DNA: TGCGCCAGCAGCTCCGGACAGGGGATAGGGCCTAGCACAGATACGCAGTATTTT. Protein product: CASSSGQGIGPSTDTQYF.

V and J are TRBV27 and TRBJ1-1; D gene ambiguous. With 0 bases removed from V and 5 bases from J, the gap between germline ends came to 7 bases. The CDR3 extends over 13 amino acids. Germline CDR1 MNHEY, CDR2 SMNVEV (reference sequence). The chain's CDR3 is CASSLSWATEAFF. The DNA of the CDR3 is TGTGCCAGCAGTTTATCGTGGGCGACTGAAGCTTTCTTT.

The genes are TRBV11-3 and TRBJ2-7; tentatively, D is TRBD2 (5 bases). The CDR3 spans 14 residues. The V gene's germline CDR1 is SGHNT and CDR2 YENEEA. Trimming stripped 5 bases from V and 1 base from J, with 12 bases between. In DNA, the CDR3 is TGTGCCAGCAGCCGGCCCGGACTGTCCTACGAGCAGTACTTC. It specifies CASSRPGLSYEQYF.

This clone was seen a handful of times. This chain links TRBV9 with TRBJ2-1; 12 nucleotides agree with TRBD2. The CDR3 loop spans 16 amino acids. Germline V gene lookup returns CDR1 SGDLS and CDR2 YYNGEE. Trimming took 0 bases from V and 7 from J; bases not matched to a gene: 5. CDR3 coding DNA: TGTGCCAGCAGCGTAGTGGCTAGCGGGGGGGTAAATGAGCAGTTCTTC. Translation: CASSVVASGGVNEQFF. Drawing the rest from reference TRBV9 and TRBJ2-1, the complete variable domain is DSGVTQTPKHLITATGQRVTLRCSPRSGDLSVYWYQQSLDQGLQFLIQYYNGEERAKGNILERFSAQQFPDLHSELNLSSLELGDSALYFCASSVVASGGVNEQFFGPGTRLTVL.

V gene TRBV7-2 combines with J gene TRBJ1-1, with D possibly being TRBD1 (5 bases). The V end was cut by 11 bases, the J end by 6 bases, with 16 bases between. This CDR3 contains 12 residues. Per germline, CDR1 SGHTA and CDR2 FQGNSA. The CDR3 DNA follows: TGTGCCGCGGGGGGGGGTGGTGCTGAAGCTTTCTTT. Translating gives CAAGGGGAEAFF.

V usage is TRBV5-1 and J usage is TRBJ1-2; 10 positions agree with TRBD1. The germline V gene encodes CDR1 SGHRS and CDR2 YFSETQ. CDR3 size: 17 residues. The trim removed 4 bases at V and 6 bases at J, leaving 15 bases unmatched. Here the CDR3 reads CASSLHQTGGRVDGYTF. The CDR3 nucleotides are TGCGCCAGCAGCCTCCATCAGACAGGGGGCCGGGTGGATGGCTACACCTTC.

This clone showed up just a few times. The V gene is TRBV11-2, the J gene TRBJ2-3; tentative D call: TRBD1 (6 bases). The CDR3 is made up of 15 amino acids. The V gene lost 3 bases and the J gene lost 5 bases, with 15 bases spanning the gap. Germline loops: CDR1 SGHAT, CDR2 FQNNGV. CDR3 residues: CASSFKGQGQDTQYF. In nucleotides, the CDR3 is TGTGCCAGCAGCTTTAAGGGGCAGGGGCAAGATACGCAGTATTTT. Full variable domain (remainder filled in from reference TRBV11-2 and TRBJ2-3): EAGVAQSPRYKIIEKRQSVAFWCNPISGHATLYWYQQILGQGPKLLIQFQNNGVVDDSQLPKDRFSAERLKGVDSTLKIQPAKLEDSAVYLCASSFKGQGQDTQYFGPGTRLTVL.

CDR3 DNA: TGCAGTGCGAGCGGGGGTCTTGAGCAGTACTTC. Translation gives CSASGGLEQYF. This sequence joins TRBV20-1 and TRBJ2-7; 8 bases are shared with TRBD2. Germline-derived CDR1 and CDR2 are DFQATT and SNEGSKA (reference sequence). V dropped 6 bases and J dropped 7; count of bases not matched to a gene: 5. CDR3 length: 11 residues.